This passage covers 24 T cell receptor beta chains from one sample sequenced in a study of T-cell reconstitution after alpha-beta-depleted transplantation in children. The TCRbeta library was prepared with unique molecular identifiers. TCRdb passed the PCR reads through MiXCR, listing each CDR3 protein once. The sample has 60,000 to 100,000 distinct CDR3 sequences; over 15% are singletons. Sequenced here: PBMCs, mostly from graft donor cells, sampled 360 days after TCRalphabeta/CD19-depleted stem cell transplant. These receptor sequences come from a male patient aged 2 to 9 who had a stem cell transplant for acute lymphoblastic leukemia, so the T cells may come from the graft donor.

A few counts support this clonotype. V usage is TRBV9 and J usage is TRBJ1-2; maybe TRBD1 (6 bases). The ends were cut back, 0 bases at V and 8 bases at J, with 17 bases in the middle. The CDR3 totals 15 residues. Germline lookup yields CDR1 SGDLS and CDR2 YYNGEE. The DNA for the CDR3 is TGTGCCAGCAGCGTAGCTGTCGGGGGGCGCGGAGGCTACACCTTC. Encoded protein: CASSVAVGGRGGYTF.

This clonotype was counted between two and nine times. The rearrangement uses TRBV20-1 and TRBJ2-1; 8 bases agree with TRBD2. V shed 0 bases and J 4 bases; nucleotides not matched to a gene: 8. Per the germline V gene, CDR1 is DFQATT and CDR2 is SNEGSKA (reference sequence). The CDR3 sequence is 16 residues long. The CDR3 DNA follows: TGCAGTGCTAGAGATGCGGGAGGCAAGCCTTACAATGAGCAGTTCTTC. Protein sequence: CSARDAGGKPYNEQFF.

This clonotype has more than one count but fewer than ten. The V and J genes are TRBV7-8 and TRBJ2-1; 8 bases line up with TRBD2. The CDR3 totals 17 residues. Germline V lookup: CDR1 SGHVS, CDR2 FQNEAQ. Trimming cost V 7 bases and J 0 bases; bases outside gene matches: 11. Written as DNA, the CDR3 is TGTGCCAGCACCCGATTTACCAGCGGGAGCTCCTACAATGAGCAGTTCTTC. Protein sequence: CASTRFTSGSSYNEQFF.

This clonotype was counted only a few times. The rearrangement uses TRBV7-9 and TRBJ2-7, with 9 bases lining up with TRBD1. The CDR3 is made up of 15 amino acids. Looked up from germline, CDR1 is SEHNR and CDR2 is FQNEAQ (reference sequence). V shed 0 bases, J shed 7 bases, and the junction held 7 bases outside the gene matches. The CDR3 DNA sequence: TGTGCCAGCAGCTTAGCCCGGGACAGGGTGGAAGAGCAGTACTTC. Translated: CASSLARDRVEEQYF.

In its sample, this clonotype was seen many times. This chain links TRBV12-3 or TRBV12-4 with TRBJ2-7, with D unresolved. V lost 3 bases to trimming and J lost 3 bases, with 9 bases between them. CDR3 length equals 13 residues. Here the CDR3 reads CASSFAGNYEQYF. CDR3 in DNA: TGTGCCAGCAGTTTCGCAGGCAACTACGAGCAGTACTTC.

This clonotype was seen only once. The J gene is TRBJ2-1, the V gene TRBV20-1, with 7 nucleotides matching TRBD1. The CDR3 runs to 16 residues. CDR1 is DFQATT, CDR2 SNEGSKA, per germline (reference sequence). Trimming cost V 4 bases and J 2 bases; bases outside gene matches: 11. CDR3 region: CSATGTETPPYNEQFF. CDR3 bases: TGCAGTGCTACGGGGACAGAGACACCTCCCTACAATGAGCAGTTCTTC.

This chain links TRBV7-9 with TRBJ2-5; D is unclear. Germline loops: CDR1 SEHNR, CDR2 FQNEAQ (reference sequence). The CDR3 loop spans 15 amino acids. V lost 0 bases, J lost 2 bases, and 10 bases lay in between. The chain's CDR3 is CASSLALGRQETQYF. In nucleotides, the CDR3 is TGTGCCAGCAGCTTAGCGCTCGGGCGTCAAGAGACCCAGTACTTC.

Turning to this clonotype: At one of its ends the junction is not consistent with the germline gene, which may arise from a read error. This chain uses TRBV5-5 with TRBJ2-1, with a tentative D call TRBD2 (7 bases). Germline V gives CDR1 SGHKS, CDR2 YYEKEE (reference sequence). This CDR3 is 12 amino acids long. The CDR3 here is CASSSSPVGGAW. The CDR3 nucleotides read TGTGCCAGCAGCTCCTCCCCGGTGGGGGGGGCTTGG.

The J gene is TRBJ1-6, the V gene TRBV28; tentatively, D is TRBD1 (6 bases). This CDR3 spans 14 amino acids. V lost 7 bases and J lost 7, with 14 bases in between. In germline, CDR1 is MDHEN, CDR2 SYDVKM. CDR3 in DNA: TGTGCCAGCAAGGGGGGCCTAAACAATTCACCCCTCCACTTT. The encoded protein is CASKGGLNNSPLHF. The full variable domain, completed using reference TRBV28 and TRBJ1-6, is DVKVTQSSRYLVKRTGEKVFLECVQDMDHENMFWYRQDPGLGLRLIYFSYDVKMKEKGDIPEGYSVSREKKERFSLILESASTNQTSMYLCASKGGLNNSPLHFGNGTRLTVT.

This chain uses TRBV4-1 with TRBJ2-2; 9 nucleotides match TRBD1. CDR3 length: 15 amino acids. The germline V gene encodes CDR1 MGHRA and CDR2 YSYEKL. The trim removed 6 bases at V and 6 bases at J, leaving 8 bases unmatched. In DNA form, the CDR3 reads TGCGCCAGCAGTCGGACAGGGGCCTTTGCCGGGGAGCTGTTTTTT. Translating gives CASSRTGAFAGELFF.

This clonotype appeared a few times. The CDR3 loop is CASSPVRIAVRTDTQYF. The CDR3 nucleotides read TGTGCCAGCAGCCCCGTGCGGATAGCGGTACGCACAGATACGCAGTATTTT. The chain combines TRBV7-6 with TRBJ2-3, with a possible D match to TRBD2 (6 bases). Germline assignment: CDR1 SGHVS and CDR2 FNYEAQ. This CDR3 has 17 amino acids. V was cut by 5 bases and J by 1 base, with 19 bases left in between.

The J gene is TRBJ2-2, the V gene TRBV10-2; 11 bases fit TRBD2. Germline V CDR1 and CDR2: WSHSY, SAAADI. The CDR3 runs to 19 residues. V was pared by 7 bases and J by 5 bases, with 18 bases of the junction left unmatched. The CDR3 reads CASIGLAGTEVGVTGELFF. CDR3 nucleotides: TGCGCCAGCATCGGACTAGCGGGTACTGAAGTTGGGGTTACCGGGGAGCTGTTTTTT.

In its sample, this clonotype was seen a few times. In DNA form, the CDR3 reads TGCGCCAGCAGCGAACTAGCGGGGAGCTCCTACGAGCAGTACTTC. Its translation is CASSELAGSSYEQYF. This chain connects TRBV5-1 to TRBJ2-7, with 10 bases lining up with TRBD2. The CDR3 covers 15 residues. V shed 4 bases, J shed 0 bases, and the junction held 4 bases outside the gene matches. From germline, CDR1 is SGHRS and CDR2 YFSETQ.

The V gene is TRBV6-1, the J gene TRBJ2-1, with 7 bases that match TRBD2. CDR3 length: 13 residues. With 8 bases clipped from V and 10 bases from J, the junction kept 11 bases outside the gene matches. Germline V gene sequence: CDR1 MNHNS, CDR2 SASEGT. The CDR3 spells CASGGLHAGEQFF. The CDR3 DNA sequence: TGTGCCAGCGGGGGACTACATGCTGGGGAGCAGTTCTTC.

This clonotype was seen a handful of times. The CDR3 region is CASSPRIGTGAKNIQYF. CDR3 DNA sequence: TGTGCCAGCAGCCCAAGAATCGGGACGGGAGCCAAAAACATTCAGTACTTC. The chain joins TRBV7-9 to TRBJ2-4; perhaps D is TRBD1 or TRBD2 (5 bases each). This CDR3 is 17 amino acids long. Trimming left V 5 bases short and J 0 bases short, with 17 bases between. Per the germline V gene, CDR1 is SEHNR and CDR2 is FQNEAQ (reference sequence).

This clonotype was detected ten times or more. The chain couples TRBV10-3 to TRBJ2-7, with no clear D. Germline CDR1 reads ENHRY; CDR2 reads SYGVKD. CDR3 length: 13 residues. Trimming cost V 6 bases and J 5 bases, with 14 bases left between them. DNA of the CDR3: TGTGCCATCAGCCTAGGGTTGGGGAACGAGCAGTACTTC. Residues: CAISLGLGNEQYF.

The V and J genes are TRBV6-1 and TRBJ2-3; TRBD1 aligns across 7 bases. V was clipped by 6 bases and J by 3 bases; unmatched bases: 12. This CDR3 comprises 16 residues. The germline CDR1 and CDR2 sequences are MNHNS and SASEGT. The DNA for the CDR3 is TGTGCCAGCAGATCTTTAACGACAGGGTGGACAGATACGCAGTATTTT. This gives the protein CASRSLTTGWTDTQYF.

V is TRBV2 and J is TRBJ1-1; D gene ambiguous. V was clipped by 7 bases and J by 1 base, with 4 bases between them. The germline V gene encodes CDR1 SNHLY and CDR2 FYNNEI. CDR3 length: 11 amino acids. CDR3: CASIKNTEAFF. DNA of the CDR3: TGTGCCAGCATAAAGAACACTGAAGCTTTCTTT.

The chain combines TRBV12-3 or TRBV12-4 with TRBJ2-5, with D perhaps matching TRBD1 or TRBD2 (5 bases each). The CDR3 consists of 13 residues. With 5 bases removed from V and 4 bases from J, the gap between germline ends came to 11 bases. CDR3 DNA: TGTGCCAGCAGTCCGGGACCGGGAGAGACCCAGTACTTC. This codes for CASSPGPGETQYF.

The rearrangement links TRBV2 to TRBJ2-1, with 7 bases lining up with TRBD2. The V and J ends lost 6 bases and 8 bases, in that order; junction bases with no gene match: 4. Germline CDR1 and CDR2: SNHLY and FYNNEI. This CDR3 has 12 residues. CDR3 DNA: TGTGCCAGCAGCTCGGGAGGCGATGAGCAGTTCTTC. It is translated as CASSSGGDEQFF.

This clonotype was counted a few times. CDR3 sequence (DNA): TGTGCCAGCCGTACTAGCGGCTCCTACAATGAGCAGTTCTTC. Amino acids: CASRTSGSYNEQFF. This rearrangement joins TRBV6-2 or TRBV6-3 to TRBJ2-1, with TRBD2 matching over 8 bases. CDR3 size: 14 residues. The V gene's germline CDR1 is MNHEY and CDR2 SVGEGT. After removal of 8 bases from V and 0 bases from J, the junction contained 3 bases not matched to a gene.

The genes are TRBV5-1 and TRBJ1-2; no clear D gene. Trimming stripped 2 bases from V and 4 bases from J, with 9 bases between. Germline-derived CDR1 and CDR2 are SGHRS and YFSETQ. This CDR3 is 13 amino acids long. The CDR3 sequence: CASSLTATYGYTF. DNA of the CDR3: TGCGCCAGCAGCTTAACAGCGACCTATGGCTACACCTTC. The variable domain in full, completed from reference TRBV5-1 and TRBJ1-2, reads KAGVTQTPRYLIKTRGQQVTLSCSPISGHRSVSWYQQTPGQGLQFLFEYFSETQRNKGNFPGRFSGRQFSNSRSEMNVSTLELGDSALYLCASSLTATYGYTFGSGTRLTVV.

This clonotype was picked up a small number of times. V usage is TRBV6-1 and J usage is TRBJ1-4; D unresolved. The CDR3 covers 14 residues. Germline CDR1 reads MNHNS; CDR2 reads SASEGT. V gave up 8 bases and J gave up 0 bases, with 10 bases separating them. This CDR3 is CASRKWATNEKLFF. The CDR3 region has the DNA TGTGCCAGCCGAAAGTGGGCAACTAATGAAAAACTGTTTTTT.

This clonotype was observed a handful of times. The chain links TRBV6-5 to TRBJ1-1; 7 bases fit TRBD1. The germline gives CDR1 MNHEY, CDR2 SVGAGI. Unmatched junction bases numbered 14, after V lost 8 bases and J lost 8 bases. This CDR3 is 14 amino acids long. DNA of the CDR3: TGTGCCAGCGACCGACCTGGGACAGCAAAAGAAGCTTTCTTT. Protein: CASDRPGTAKEAFF.